The clone carrying this T cell receptor (beta chain) came up a few times. What it recognizes is unknown. The ends were cut back, 6 bases at V and 1 base at J, with 13 bases in the middle. The CDR3 runs 14 residues. The germline CDR1 and CDR2 sequences are SGHRS and YFSETQ. The assay was immunoSEQ multiplex PCR, and TCRdb's table has in-frame clones only and misses some. This repertoire shows 3,500 to 4,500 clones, roughly 80% found once; its top ten account for about 74%. The data originate from a study of STAT5B mutations in CD4+ large granular lymphocyte leukemia. Study-wide context: When available, cryopreserved cells underwent CD8+ depletion before CD4+ selection. The study's findings and limits: 8/27 top patient clones versus 2/35 control clones were TRBV06-family.

The V call is TRBV5-1, the J call TRBJ1-1; D not certain. This TCR was sampled from a man in his sixties or seventies with CD4+ T-cell large granular lymphocyte leukemia. Sequenced sample: PBMCs. This CDR3 is CASIPSDGNTEAFF. In nucleotides, the CDR3 is TGCGCCAGCATACCGAGCGACGGGAACACTGAAGCTTTCTTT.